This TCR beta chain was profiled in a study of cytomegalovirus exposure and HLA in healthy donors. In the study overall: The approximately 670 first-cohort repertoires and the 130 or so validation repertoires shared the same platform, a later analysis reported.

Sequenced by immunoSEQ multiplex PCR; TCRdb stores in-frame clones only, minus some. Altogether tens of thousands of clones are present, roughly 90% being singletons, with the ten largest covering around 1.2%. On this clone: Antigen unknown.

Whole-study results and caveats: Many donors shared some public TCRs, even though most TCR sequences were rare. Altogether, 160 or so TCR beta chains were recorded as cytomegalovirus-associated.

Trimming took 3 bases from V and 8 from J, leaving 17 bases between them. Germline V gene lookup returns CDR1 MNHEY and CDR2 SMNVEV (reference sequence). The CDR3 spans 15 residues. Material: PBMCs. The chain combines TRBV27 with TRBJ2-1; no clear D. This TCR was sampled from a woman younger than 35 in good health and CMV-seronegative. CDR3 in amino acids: CASSLVTAPSDEQFF. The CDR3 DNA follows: TGTGCCAGCAGTTTGGTAACAGCCCCATCGGATGAGCAGTTCTTC.